These T cell receptor beta chains were read from a single sample in a study of neoadjuvant nivolumab and ipilimumab in lung cancer. Profiled with immunoSEQ multiplex PCR; TCRdb holds only in-frame clones, not every one. The sample lists fewer than 40,000 clones; 80% to 95% were seen once. The specimen was peripheral blood, collected after neoadjuvant nivolumab, alone or with ipilimumab, at or shortly before surgery. Receptors were obtained from an adult with non-small cell lung cancer. The CDR3 runs from the conserved cysteine through the conserved F or W. A D gene is named only where the DNA matches it firmly. Clone size is not always given. Where it is, it says once, few, many or a class for expanded clones.

TRBV21-1	-	TRBJ2-2	-	TGTGCCAGCAGCAAAGATGGAAAACAGGGGGATACCGGGGAGCTGTTTTTT	CASSKDGKQGDTGELFF
TRBV11-2	-	TRBJ2-7	TRBD2	TGTGCCAGCAGCTGGGGGCGAGAGCGGGGGTACGAGCAGTACTTC	CASSWGRERGYEQYF
TRBV5-1	-	TRBJ2-1	TRBD2	TGCGCCAGCAGCTTCGGGCTAGCGGGAGTTAATGAGCAGTTCTTC	CASSFGLAGVNEQFF
TRBV5-1	-	TRBJ2-1	TRBD2	TGCGCCAGCAGCTCCCGCCGGGCCGGGACTAGCGGGTATGAGCAGTTCTTC	CASSSRRAGTSGYEQFF
TRBV11-2	once	TRBJ2-2	-	TGTGCCAGCAGCTTAGTTCACCGGGAGCTGTTTTTT	CASSLVHRELFF
TRBV19	-	TRBJ1-5	-	TGTGCCAGTAGTTCCACCGGGACCGATCTAGTGCCCCAGCATTTT	CASSSTGTDLVPQHF
TRBV6-1	once	TRBJ2-3	-	TGTGCCAGCAGTATGGGGGTGCAAACGCAGTATTTT	CASSMGVQTQYF
TRBV2	-	TRBJ2-5	TRBD1	TGTGCCAGCAGTGTACAGGGGAAAGGCCAAGAGACCCAGTACTTC	CASSVQGKGQETQYF
TRBV18	-	TRBJ2-2	-	TGTGCCAGCTCACCCCCGATAGAAACCGGGGAGCTGTTTTTT	CASSPPIETGELFF
TRBV11-2	-	TRBJ1-3	-	TGTGCCAGCAGCTCTGACAGGCTTAGGGCCATATATTTT	CASSSDRLRAIYF
TRBV7-9	-	TRBJ2-3	-	TGTGCCAGCAGCTACGAAACAGATACGCAGTATTTT	CASSYETDTQYF
TRBV5-6	-	TRBJ2-3	-	TGTGCCAGCAGCTTGGTGAGAGCAGATACGCAGTATTTT	CASSLVRADTQYF
TRBV10-3	-	TRBJ2-5	-	TGTGCCATCAGTGAGTCGGGATTGGGAGAGACCCAGTACTTC	CAISESGLGETQYF
TRBV5-4	-	TRBJ2-1	TRBD2	TGTGCCAGCAGCTTGGCGACTAGCGCGAGATACAATGAGCAGTTCTTC	CASSLATSARYNEQFF
TRBV4-1	-	TRBJ1-2	TRBD1	TGCGCCAGCAGCCAAGTTGGGACAGGGTCTGGCTACACCTTC	CASSQVGTGSGYTF
TRBV19	few	TRBJ1-5	TRBD1	TGTGCCAGTAGTAAACAGGGGGGCAGCAATCAGCCCCAGCATTTT	CASSKQGGSNQPQHF
TRBV9	-	TRBJ2-2	TRBD1	TGTGCCAGCAGCGCGGGACAGGGAACTATCGGGGAGCTGTTTTTT	CASSAGQGTIGELFF
TRBV11-3	-	TRBJ2-3	TRBD2	TGTGCCAGCAGCCCAGAAGGGAGGGCAGATACGCAGTATTTT	CASSPEGRADTQYF
TRBV6-6	-	TRBJ2-7	-	TGTGCCAGCTCGGGCCAGTACGAGCAGTACTTC	CASSGQYEQYF
TRBV15	-	TRBJ1-2	-	TGTGCCACCAGCAGAGATTCAGGGAACTATGGCTACACCTTC	CATSRDSGNYGYTF
TRBV6-1	-	TRBJ2-7	-	TGTGCCAGCAGTAACACAGACCGCGAGCAGTACTTC	CASSNTDREQYF
TRBV10-1	-	TRBJ2-7	-	TGCGCCAGCAGTAAGGGGGGCTCCTCCTACGAGCAGTACTTC	CASSKGGSSYEQYF